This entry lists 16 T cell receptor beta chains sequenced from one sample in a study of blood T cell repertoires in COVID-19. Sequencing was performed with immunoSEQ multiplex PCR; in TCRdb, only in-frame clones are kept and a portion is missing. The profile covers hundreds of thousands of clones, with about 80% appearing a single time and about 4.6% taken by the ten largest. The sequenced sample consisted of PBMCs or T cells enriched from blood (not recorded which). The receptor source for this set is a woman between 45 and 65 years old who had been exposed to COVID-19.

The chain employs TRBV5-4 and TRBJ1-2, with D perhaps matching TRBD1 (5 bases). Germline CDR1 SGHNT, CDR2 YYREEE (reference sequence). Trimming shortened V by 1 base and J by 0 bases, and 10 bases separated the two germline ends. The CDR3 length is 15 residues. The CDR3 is CASSLKAGPNYGYTF. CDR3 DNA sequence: TGTGCCAGCAGCTTGAAGGCAGGGCCTAACTATGGCTACACCTTC. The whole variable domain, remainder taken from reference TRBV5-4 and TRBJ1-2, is ETGVTQSPTHLIKTRGQQVTLRCSSQSGHNTVSWYQQALGQGPQFIFQYYREEENGRGNFPPRFSGLQFPNYSSELNVNALELDDSALYLCASSLKAGPNYGYTFGSGTRLTVV.

The CDR3 region has the DNA TGTGCCAGCAGCTATTCCGGGGGAGGCTACACCTTC. This codes for CASSYSGGGYTF. The J gene is TRBJ1-2, the V gene TRBV5-4; TRBD1 is a possible D gene (5 bases). Germline lookup yields CDR1 SGHNT and CDR2 YYREEE (reference sequence). This CDR3 has 12 amino acids. Trimming cost V 3 bases and J 8 bases, with 11 bases left between them.

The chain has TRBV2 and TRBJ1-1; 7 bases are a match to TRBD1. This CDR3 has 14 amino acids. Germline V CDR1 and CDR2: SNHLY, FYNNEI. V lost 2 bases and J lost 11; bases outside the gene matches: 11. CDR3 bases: TGTGCCAGCAGTGAAATGACAGGGCCCGATGTTGCTTTCTTT. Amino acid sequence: CASSEMTGPDVAFF.

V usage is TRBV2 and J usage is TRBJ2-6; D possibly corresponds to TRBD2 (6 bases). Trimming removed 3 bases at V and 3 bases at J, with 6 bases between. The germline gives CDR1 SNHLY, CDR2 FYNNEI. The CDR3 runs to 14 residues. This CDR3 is CASSEGGGANVLTF. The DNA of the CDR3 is TGTGCCAGCAGTGAGGGAGGTGGGGCCAACGTCCTGACTTTC.

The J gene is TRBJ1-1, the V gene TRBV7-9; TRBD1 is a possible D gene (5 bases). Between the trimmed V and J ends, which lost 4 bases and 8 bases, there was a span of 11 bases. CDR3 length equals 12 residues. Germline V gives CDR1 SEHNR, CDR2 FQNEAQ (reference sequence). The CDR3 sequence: CASSSGVQEAFF. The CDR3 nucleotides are TGTGCCAGCAGCTCGGGGGTGCAGGAAGCTTTCTTT.

The CDR3 here is CASSPTSETQYF. The CDR3 DNA sequence: TGTGCCAGCAGCCCTACTTCAGAGACCCAGTACTTC. The chain carries TRBV7-9 and TRBJ2-5; unclear D gene. The CDR3 is made up of 12 amino acids. CDR1 is SEHNR, CDR2 FQNEAQ, per germline (reference sequence). Trimming took 5 bases from V and 4 from J, leaving 8 bases between them. Drawing the rest from reference TRBV7-9 and TRBJ2-5, the complete variable domain is DTGVSQNPRHKITKRGQNVTFRCDPISEHNRLYWYRQTLGQGPEFLTYFQNEAQLEKSRLLSDRFSAERPKGSFSTLEIQRTEQGDSAMYLCASSPTSETQYFGPGTRLLVL.

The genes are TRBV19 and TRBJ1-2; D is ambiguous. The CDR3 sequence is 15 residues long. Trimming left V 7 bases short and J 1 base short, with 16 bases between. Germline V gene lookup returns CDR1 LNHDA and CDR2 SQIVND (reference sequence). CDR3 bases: TGTGCCAGTAAGTCGGAGACTAGAAGTAACTATGGCTACACCTTC. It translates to CASKSETRSNYGYTF. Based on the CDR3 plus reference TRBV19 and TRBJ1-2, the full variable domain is DGGITQSPKYLFRKEGQNVTLSCEQNLNHDAMYWYRQDPGQGLRLIYYSQIVNDFQKGDIAEGYSVSREKKESFPLTVTSAQKNPTAFYLCASKSETRSNYGYTFGSGTRLTVV.

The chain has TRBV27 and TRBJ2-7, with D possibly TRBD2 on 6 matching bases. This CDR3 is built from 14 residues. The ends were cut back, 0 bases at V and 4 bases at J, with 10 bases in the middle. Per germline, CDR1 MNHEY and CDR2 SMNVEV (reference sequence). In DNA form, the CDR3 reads TGTGCCAGCAGTTTATCGGGGACTCTTTACGAGCAGTACTTC. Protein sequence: CASSLSGTLYEQYF.

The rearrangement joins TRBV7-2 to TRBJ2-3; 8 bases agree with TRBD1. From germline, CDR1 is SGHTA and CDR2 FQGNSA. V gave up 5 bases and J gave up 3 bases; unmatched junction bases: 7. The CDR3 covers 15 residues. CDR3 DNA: TGTGCCAGCAGCCTGACAGGGGCACGGACAGATACGCAGTATTTT. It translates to CASSLTGARTDTQYF.

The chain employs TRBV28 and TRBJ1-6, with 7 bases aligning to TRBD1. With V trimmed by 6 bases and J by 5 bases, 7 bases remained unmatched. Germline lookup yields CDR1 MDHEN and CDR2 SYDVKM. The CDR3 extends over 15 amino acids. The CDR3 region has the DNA TGTGCCAGCAGCGTCATCGACAGGGATAATTCACCCCTCCACTTT. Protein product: CASSVIDRDNSPLHF.

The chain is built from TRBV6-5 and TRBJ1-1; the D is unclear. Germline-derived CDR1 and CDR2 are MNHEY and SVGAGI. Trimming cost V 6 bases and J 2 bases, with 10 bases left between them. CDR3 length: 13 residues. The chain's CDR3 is CASSLEGNTEAFF. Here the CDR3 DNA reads TGTGCCAGCAGCCTAGAGGGTAACACTGAAGCTTTCTTT.

The CDR3 reads CASSQRGQGPKNIQYF. CDR3 DNA: TGTGCCAGCAGTCAGAGGGGACAGGGCCCCAAAAACATTCAGTACTTC. V and J are TRBV28 and TRBJ2-4; TRBD1 aligns across 9 bases. Trimming cost V 5 bases and J 2 bases; bases outside gene matches: 7. The germline gives CDR1 MDHEN, CDR2 SYDVKM. The CDR3 spans 16 residues.

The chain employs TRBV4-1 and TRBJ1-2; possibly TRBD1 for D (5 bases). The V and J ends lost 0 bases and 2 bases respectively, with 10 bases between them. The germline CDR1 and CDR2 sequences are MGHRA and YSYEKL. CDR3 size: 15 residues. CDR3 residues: CASSQDIRGNYGYTF. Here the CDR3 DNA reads TGCGCCAGCAGCCAAGATATAAGGGGCAACTATGGCTACACCTTC.

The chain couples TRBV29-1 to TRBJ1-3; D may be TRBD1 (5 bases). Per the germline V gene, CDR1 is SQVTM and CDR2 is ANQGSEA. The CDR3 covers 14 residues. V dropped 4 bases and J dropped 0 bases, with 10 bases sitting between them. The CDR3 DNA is TGCAGCGTTGTAGGGGCTGCCTCTGGAAACACCATATATTTT. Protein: CSVVGAASGNTIYF.

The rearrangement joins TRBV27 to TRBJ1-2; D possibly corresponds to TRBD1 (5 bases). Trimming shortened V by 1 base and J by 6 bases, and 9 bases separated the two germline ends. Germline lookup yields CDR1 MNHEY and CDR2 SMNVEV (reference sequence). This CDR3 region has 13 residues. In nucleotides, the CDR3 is TGTGCCAGCAGTTTATGGGCAGGGAATGGCTACACCTTC. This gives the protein CASSLWAGNGYTF.

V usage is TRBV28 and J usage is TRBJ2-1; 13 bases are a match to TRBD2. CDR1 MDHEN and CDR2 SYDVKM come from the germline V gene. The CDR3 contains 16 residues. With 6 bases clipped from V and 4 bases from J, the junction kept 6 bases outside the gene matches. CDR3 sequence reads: CASSPLGLAGYNEQFF. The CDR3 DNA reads TGTGCCAGCAGCCCCCTGGGACTAGCGGGGTACAATGAGCAGTTCTTC. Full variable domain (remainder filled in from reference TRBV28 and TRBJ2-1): DVKVTQSSRYLVKRTGEKVFLECVQDMDHENMFWYRQDPGLGLRLIYFSYDVKMKEKGDIPEGYSVSREKKERFSLILESASTNQTSMYLCASSPLGLAGYNEQFFGPGTRLTVL.